A selection of T cell receptor beta chains follows, all from one sample in a study of T-cell reconstitution after alpha-beta-depleted transplantation in children. TCRdb re-called the PCR reads with MiXCR, one entry per CDR3 protein. The data contain over 85,000 distinct CDR3 sequences, about 6.8% of them singletons. The sequencing here drew on PBMCs, taken before TCRalphabeta/CD19-depleted stem cell transplant. Every receptor here comes from a boy between 2 and 15 years old with acute lymphoblastic leukemia, due to receive a stem cell transplant. The CDR3 runs from the conserved cysteine through the conserved F or W. The D gene is left open where the match is weak. Only part of the rows carry a size: once, few, many, or a class if the clone is expanded.

abundance	d_gene	v_gene	j_gene	CDR3nt	CDR3aa
many	-	TRBV4-1	TRBJ2-6	TGCGCCAGCAGCCAAGATTCGGCCTCTCTGAGGGCCAACGTCCTGACTTTC	CASSQDSASLRANVLTF
many	TRBD1	TRBV5-6	TRBJ2-7	TGTGCCAGCAGCTTGGCCCTGGGACAGGGACTTCTCGCCGAGCAGTACTTC	CASSLALGQGLLAEQYF
many	TRBD2	TRBV9	TRBJ2-3	TGTGCCAGCAGCGTCCCCTTAGCGGGGGGGACAGATACGCAGTATTTT	CASSVPLAGGTDTQYF
few	-	TRBV5-1	TRBJ2-1	TGCGCCAGCAGCTTGTACAGGTCCGGCTCCTACAATGAGCAGTTCTTC	CASSLYRSGSYNEQFF
many	-	TRBV28	TRBJ2-7	TGTGCCAGCAGGTCCCCCTACGAGCAGTACTTC	CASRSPYEQYF
many	-	TRBV3-1	TRBJ2-5	TGTGCCAGCAGCCAACGGGATAGCGCGGAGACCCAGTACTTC	CASSQRDSAETQYF
-	-	TRBV6-5	TRBJ2-1	TGTGCCAGCAGTTACGGGCAGGGCTTATACAATGAGCAGTTCTTC	CASSYGQGLYNEQFF
few	TRBD2	TRBV12-3/TRBV12-4	TRBJ2-3	TGTGCCAGCAGCTGGACTAGCGGGGGAGGGGATACGCAGTATTTT	CASSWTSGGGDTQYF
many	TRBD1	TRBV28	TRBJ2-3	TGTGCCAGCAGTTTTTTAGGGACAGGGGGCGCATATACGCAGTATTTT	CASSFLGTGGAYTQYF
few	-	TRBV20-1	TRBJ1-1	TGCAGTGCTAGAGATCGGGTGAACACTGAAGCTTTCTTT	CSARDRVNTEAFF
few	TRBD2	TRBV13	TRBJ2-2	TGTGCCAGCAGCTTAGGCCAAGGACTAGCGGCCGGGGAGCTGTTTTTT	CASSLGQGLAAGELFF
many	-	TRBV9	TRBJ2-2	TGTGCCAGCAGCGTTGAAGGGTGGAACACCGGGGAGCTGTTTTTT	CASSVEGWNTGELFF
-	-	TRBV14	TRBJ1-3	TGTGCCAGCAGCCAAGAATTGGGAGGTCCTGGAAACACCATATATTTT	CASSQELGGPGNTIYF
many	-	TRBV7-8	TRBJ2-3	TGTGCCAGCAGCTTAAGTGGGCAGAGACTAGATACGCAGTATTTT	CASSLSGQRLDTQYF
few	TRBD2	TRBV7-2	TRBJ2-7	TGTGCCAGCAGCTTAGGGACTAGCGGGACCCACGAGCAGTACTTC	CASSLGTSGTHEQYF
many	TRBD2	TRBV20-1	TRBJ2-1	TGCAGTGCTCCTCCGCTACTAGCGGGGGGGCTAGAGCAGTTCTTC	CSAPPLLAGGLEQFF
many	-	TRBV7-9	TRBJ2-4	TGTGCCAGCAGCCTCAGGGGTGCCAAAAACATTCAGTACTTC	CASSLRGAKNIQYF
few	TRBD2	TRBV4-3	TRBJ2-5	TGCGCCAGCAGCCCCGGACTAGCGGGGGGTGTAGAGACCCAGTACTTC	CASSPGLAGGVETQYF
many	TRBD2	TRBV7-9	TRBJ2-1	TGTGCCAGCACTCCGCCGGGACTAGCGGTTAGTTGCTTC	CASTPPGLAVSCF
many	-	TRBV28	TRBJ1-6	TGTGCCAGCAGTTTGGGGGGCGGCTCCTATAATTCACCCCTCCACTTT	CASSLGGGSYNSPLHF
few	-	TRBV7-2	TRBJ2-1	TGTGCCAGCAGCTTAGAGTCTTTGGGCGGTAATGAGCAGTTCTTC	CASSLESLGGNEQFF
-	-	TRBV5-1	TRBJ1-1	TGCGCCAGCAGCTTCCAGGGGACCACTGAAGCTTTCTTT	CASSFQGTTEAFF
many	TRBD2	TRBV9	TRBJ2-1	TGCGCCAGCAGCTCCGGCACCGGGGGGAATGAGCAGTTCTTC	CASSSGTGGNEQFF
-	TRBD2	TRBV7-2	TRBJ2-5	TGTGCCAGCAGCCGTGGACTAGCGGGGGCAGAGACCCAGTACTTC	CASSRGLAGAETQYF
few	-	TRBV20-1	TRBJ1-3	TGCAGTGCTAGAGTTAACCCTGGCGAGGGTCGAACTGGAAACACCATATATTTT	CSARVNPGEGRTGNTIYF
many	-	TRBV7-2	TRBJ2-1	TGTGCCAGCAGCAGACTAAGCTCCTACAATGAGCAGTTCTTC	CASSRLSSYNEQFF
many	TRBD2	TRBV6-1	TRBJ2-2	TGTGCCAGCAAAGCATTAGCGGGGGGGAACACCGGGGAGCTGTTTTTT	CASKALAGGNTGELFF
few	-	TRBV5-1	TRBJ2-7	TGCGCCAGCAGCCCCTCCCCTACAGGATTAGGGTCCTACGAGCAGTACTTC	CASSPSPTGLGSYEQYF
-	-	TRBV11-2	TRBJ2-1	TGTGCCAGCAGCTTAGTCCCGCGACGGGGGGCCGCACACCCCTCCTACAATGAGCAGTTCTTC	CASSLVPRRGAAHPSYNEQFF
-	-	TRBV6-1	TRBJ1-5	TGTGCCAGCAGTCCCGGGGGAATCAATCAGCCCCAGCATTTT	CASSPGGINQPQHF
many	-	TRBV9	TRBJ2-6	TGTGCCAGCAGCGACCCGGCGGTGGAGACCGGATACTCTGGGGCCAACGTCCTGACTTTC	CASSDPAVETGYSGANVLTF
-	-	TRBV5-1	TRBJ1-3	TGCGCCAGCAGCTTGGGGGGACGTGGGGCCCGGGACTCTGGAAACACCATATATTTT	CASSLGGRGARDSGNTIYF
many	-	TRBV4-1	TRBJ2-5	TGCGCCAGCAGCCAGGTTTTTGGAGGGGCCCAAGAGACCCAGTACTTC	CASSQVFGGAQETQYF
many	-	TRBV5-6	TRBJ2-5	TGTGCCAGCAGCCCCCGGGACTCACAGGGTGAGACCCAGTACTTC	CASSPRDSQGETQYF
-	TRBD1	TRBV6-5	TRBJ2-2	TGTGCCAGCAGTTACGGGCAGGGGGTTACCGGGGAGCTGTTTTTT	CASSYGQGVTGELFF
-	-	TRBV9	TRBJ1-5	TGTGCCAGCAGCGTAGACCCGGGGCCAAATCAGCCCCAGCATTTT	CASSVDPGPNQPQHF
-	-	TRBV6-5	TRBJ2-3	TGTGCCAGCAGTTACCGAACACTTAGCACAGATACGCAGTATTTT	CASSYRTLSTDTQYF
many	-	TRBV5-1	TRBJ1-2	TGCGCCAGCAGCTTGGAATCTAACTATGGCTACACCTTC	CASSLESNYGYTF
many	-	TRBV5-1	TRBJ2-7	TGCGCCAGCAGCTTGGGACAGACTCACGAGCAGTACTTC	CASSLGQTHEQYF
-	-	TRBV7-9	TRBJ2-3	TGTGCCAGCAGCGCACCGGGACGGCGCACAGATACGCAGTATTTT	CASSAPGRRTDTQYF
few	-	TRBV14	TRBJ2-5	TGTGCCAGCAGTCCATTGGCGGGTGTGAGTCAAGAGACCCAGTACTTC	CASSPLAGVSQETQYF
-	TRBD1	TRBV7-2	TRBJ1-1	TGTGCCAGCAGCCAAGACAGGGGGTGGACTGAAGCTTTCTTT	CASSQDRGWTEAFF
few	-	TRBV2	TRBJ1-2	TGTGCCAGCACCCTGACAGGAACGGGCTATGGCTACACCTTC	CASTLTGTGYGYTF
few	-	TRBV3-1	TRBJ1-1	TGTGCCAGCAGCCGAGGGTGGGCGAACACTGAAGCTTTCTTT	CASSRGWANTEAFF
many	-	TRBV6-1	TRBJ2-1	TGTGCCAGCAGTAATCAGGTTAGCTCCTACAATGAGCAGTTCTTC	CASSNQVSSYNEQFF
-	-	TRBV3-1	TRBJ1-3	TGTGCCAGCACCGGGAGCTCTGGAAACACCATATATTTT	CASTGSSGNTIYF
few	TRBD2	TRBV5-1	TRBJ2-5	TGCGCCAGCAGCCGACTAGCGGGGGGCGGGAAGACCCAGTACTTC	CASSRLAGGGKTQYF
-	TRBD2	TRBV3-1	TRBJ2-1	TGTGCCAGCAGCCAAAACCTGGGCGGGGGGGCCTTTCTCTTC	CASSQNLGGGAFLF
few	-	TRBV4-2	TRBJ2-3	TGTGCCAGCAGCCAAGGGATGAGGGGGGCAGATACGCAGTATTTT	CASSQGMRGADTQYF
-	-	TRBV20-1	TRBJ1-1	TGCAGTGCTAGGGAACCGGGGGAAGCTTTCTTT	CSAREPGEAFF
few	TRBD1	TRBV18	TRBJ1-6	TGTGCCAGCTCTCCTCGGACAGGGAATTTTCCCCTCCACTTT	CASSPRTGNFPLHF
-	TRBD1	TRBV29-1	TRBJ2-2	TGCAGCGTTGTGGGGGACAGGGGGCTTATCGGGGAGCTGTTTTTT	CSVVGDRGLIGELFF
many	TRBD1	TRBV5-1	TRBJ1-3	TGCGCCAGCAGCTCCGGGACAGGGGGAGCTGGAAACACCATATATTTT	CASSSGTGGAGNTIYF
-	-	TRBV27	TRBJ1-4	TGTGCCAGCAGTTGGACAGATGGTGAAAAACTGTTTTTT	CASSWTDGEKLFF
-	-	TRBV10-2	TRBJ2-7	TGCGCCAGCAGTGAGTCCCCGACCACCTCCTACGAGCAGTACTTC	CASSESPTTSYEQYF
many	-	TRBV7-9	TRBJ2-2	TGTGCCAGCAGCTTAGATCTGGGGGTTAACACCGGGGAGCTGTTTTTT	CASSLDLGVNTGELFF